These 26 T cell receptor beta chains came from one sample sequenced in a study of T cells in Graves' hyperthyroidism and ophthalmopathy. Researchers amplified the TCR beta CDR3 regions from RNA transcripts. HTBI primers were the set used in a first-round RT-PCR of the TCR CDR3. TCRdb re-called the multiplex PCR reads with MiXCR, one entry per CDR3 protein. This sample has about 260,000 distinct CDR3 sequences; roughly 17% occur once, and the top ten carry 25% to 30%. The sample was blood. These receptors were obtained from a woman under 30 with Graves' ophthalmopathy.

This clonotype was seen many times. The CDR3 DNA sequence: TGTGCCAGCAGCTTAGCGGGATCCGAAGAGACCCAGTACTTC. Residues: CASSLAGSEETQYF. V usage is TRBV11-2 and J usage is TRBJ2-5, with a weak D call TRBD2 (5 bases). The CDR3 runs 14 residues. V shed 1 base and J shed 3 bases, with 9 bases lying between them. CDR1 and CDR2 (germline): SGHAT, FQNNGV.

The V call is TRBV10-3, the J call TRBJ2-1; 11 nucleotides line up with TRBD2. With the DNA end fitting TRBJ2-7 better, the J assignment may be wrong. This CDR3 comprises 15 residues. In germline, CDR1 is ENHRY, CDR2 SYGVKD. The CDR3 DNA follows: TGTGCCATCAGTGCTTCTAGCGGGGGGTACAATGAGCAGTACTTC. It is translated as CAISASSGGYNEQYF.

This clonotype was seen ten or more times. The gene calls are TRBV14 and TRBJ1-6; D is unclear. V was shortened by 0 bases and J by 10 bases, with 7 bases between the two germline ends. This CDR3 has 13 residues. Per germline, CDR1 SGHDN and CDR2 FVKESK. For the CDR3, the DNA is TGTGCCAGCAGCCAAGATATAGACTCACCCCTCCACTTT. Protein product: CASSQDIDSPLHF.

A word on this clonotype: It may be a read error: a sequence one base away is much more abundant. The CDR3 sequence is CAGSAGRGTAFF. The CDR3 DNA is TGCGCCGGCAGCGCAGGACGGGGAACGGCTTTCTTT. V gene TRBV10-2 combines with J gene TRBJ1-1, with D uncertain. CDR1 and CDR2 from the germline V gene are WSHSY and SAAADI. The CDR3 is made up of 12 amino acids.

The sample holds many counts of this clonotype. This chain joins TRBV18 and TRBJ2-1, with 9 bases that match TRBD2. V shed 4 bases, J shed 3 bases, and the junction held 7 bases outside the gene matches. The germline V gene has CDR1 KGHSH and CDR2 LQKENI. The CDR3 consists of 16 residues. The CDR3, as DNA: TGTGCCAGCTCACTAAGTAGCGGGAGCGGCTACAATGAGCAGTTCTTC. The encoded protein is CASSLSSGSGYNEQFF.

This clonotype showed up many times. The chain links TRBV6-1 to TRBJ1-1, with D tentatively TRBD1 (6 bases). Germline CDR1 and CDR2: MNHNS and SASEGT. V was pared by 6 bases and J by 3 bases, with 11 bases between. CDR3 length: 13 amino acids. CDR3 region: CASRDTGYTEAFF. The CDR3 coding sequence is TGTGCCAGCAGAGACACAGGGTACACTGAAGCTTTCTTT.

This clonotype has ten or more counts. The chain links TRBV4-2 to TRBJ2-7; no firm D call. The CDR3 sequence is 14 residues long. With 2 bases removed from V and 0 bases from J, the gap between germline ends came to 8 bases. Germline V gene data show CDR1 as LGHNA and CDR2 as YNFKEQ. CDR3: CASSQPDASYEQYF. The CDR3 coding sequence is TGTGCCAGCAGCCAACCGGACGCCTCCTACGAGCAGTACTTC.

The sample holds many counts of this clonotype. The CDR3 is CASSLGRGIVEFF. CDR3 bases: TGTGCCAGCAGCTTGGGCAGGGGAATCGTTGAGTTCTTC. This chain connects TRBV5-8 to TRBJ2-1; D possibly corresponds to TRBD1 (6 bases). This CDR3 is built from 13 residues. Trimming shortened V by 0 bases and J by 14 bases, and 15 bases separated the two germline ends. Germline-derived CDR1 and CDR2 are SGHTS and YDEGEE. The whole variable domain, remainder taken from reference TRBV5-8 and TRBJ2-1, is EAGVTQSPTHLIKTRGQQATLRCSPISGHTSVYWYQQALGLGLQFLLWYDEGEERNRGNFPPRFSGRQFPNYSSELNVNALELEDSALYLCASSLGRGIVEFFGPGTRLTVL.

This clonotype has at least ten counts. The chain uses TRBV28 and TRBJ1-2; D is unclear. CDR3 size: 14 residues. From germline, CDR1 is MDHEN and CDR2 SYDVKM. V was pared by 3 bases and J by 4 bases, with 12 bases between. CDR3 protein: CASSFFRQSYGYTF. The CDR3 DNA follows: TGTGCCAGCAGTTTTTTTCGCCAGTCCTATGGCTACACCTTC.

This clonotype was seen at least ten times. The chain joins TRBV3-1 to TRBJ1-4; D possibly corresponds to TRBD1 (6 bases). This CDR3 contains 14 residues. Trimming removed 0 bases at V and 8 bases at J, with 10 bases between. Germline V gene data show CDR1 as LGHDT and CDR2 as YNNKEL (reference sequence). The CDR3 DNA reads TGTGCCAGCAGCCAAGACAGGGGAGTGGAAAAACTGTTTTTT. Translation: CASSQDRGVEKLFF.

Ten or more counts support this clonotype. The chain is built from TRBV3-1 and TRBJ1-1; D call uncertain. The CDR3 is 14 residues long. The germline V and J ends were trimmed by 1 base and 2 bases, with 8 bases remaining between them. CDR1 and CDR2 (germline): LGHDT, YNNKEL (reference sequence). CDR3 bases: TGTGCCAGCAGCCAAGCGGGGATAAACACTGAAGCTTTCTTT. It specifies CASSQAGINTEAFF. The full variable domain, with the rest looked up from reference TRBV3-1 and TRBJ1-1, is DTAVSQTPKYLVTQMGNDKSIKCEQNLGHDTMYWYKQDSKKFLKIMFSYNNKELIINETVPNRFSPKSPDKAHLNLHINSLELGDSAVYFCASSQAGINTEAFFGQGTRLTVV.

This clonotype has at least ten counts. This rearrangement joins TRBV2 to TRBJ1-1, with D unresolved. The ends were cut back, 2 bases at V and 8 bases at J, with 9 bases in the middle. Germline V gene lookup returns CDR1 SNHLY and CDR2 FYNNEI. CDR3 length: 12 residues. The CDR3 coding sequence is TGTGCCAGCAGTGAAATCCCCCGGGAAGCTTTCTTT. As protein: CASSEIPREAFF.

This clonotype was seen many times. V usage is TRBV19 and J usage is TRBJ1-1, with D tentatively TRBD1 (5 bases). The CDR3 spans 16 residues. CDR1 and CDR2 (germline): LNHDA, SQIVND (reference sequence). Trimming took 3 bases from V and 0 from J, leaving 14 bases between them. The CDR3 here is CASSMWAAGLNTEAFF. DNA of the CDR3: TGTGCCAGTAGTATGTGGGCCGCAGGGTTGAACACTGAAGCTTTCTTT.

This clonotype occurred many times. The CDR3 DNA is TGTGCCAGCAGTGGACTTGCGACAGGGCACGAGCAGTACTTC. Translating gives CASSGLATGHEQYF. This chain connects TRBV25-1 to TRBJ2-7; 7 bases agree with TRBD1. The CDR3 has 14 residues. CDR1 is MGHDK, CDR2 SYGVNS, per germline. J lost 5 bases, V lost 4 bases, and 8 bases had no gene match.

The CDR3 loop reads CSASPGYSYNSPLHF. The CDR3 nucleotides read TGCAGTGCTAGTCCAGGGTACAGCTATAATTCACCCCTCCACTTT. The chain uses TRBV20-1 and TRBJ1-6; tentative D call: TRBD1 (5 bases). V gave up 3 bases and J gave up 3 bases, with 12 bases separating them. The CDR3 length is 15 residues. The germline gives CDR1 DFQATT, CDR2 SNEGSKA (reference sequence).

This clonotype was detected many times. The chain employs TRBV27 and TRBJ2-1; D tentatively reads TRBD1 or TRBD2 (5 bases each). CDR1 is MNHEY, CDR2 SMNVEV, per germline (reference sequence). V was shortened by 8 bases and J by 7 bases, with 21 bases between the two germline ends. The length of the CDR3 is 15 residues. The CDR3 DNA reads TGTGCCAGCTCAGTTGACAGAGCTAGGACTAATGAGCAGTTCTTC. It specifies CASSVDRARTNEQFF.

Regarding this clonotype: A much larger clone lies a single base off, so this may be a read error. The V call is TRBV28, the J call TRBJ2-7, with D maybe TRBD2 (5 bases). The CDR3 has 16 amino acids. Germline V lookup: CDR1 MDHEN, CDR2 SYDVKM. V lost 6 bases and J lost 2, with 20 bases in between. The CDR3, as DNA: TGTGCCAGCAGCCGGGTTGTTTTGGGAGTCGCCTACGAGCAGTACTTC. It specifies CASSRVVLGVAYEQYF.

This clonotype was observed many times. This rearrangement joins TRBV15 to TRBJ2-5; TRBD2 agrees at 10 bases. The CDR3 is made up of 17 amino acids. Germline lookup yields CDR1 LNHNV and CDR2 YYDKDF (reference sequence). V lost 1 base and J lost 0; bases outside the gene matches: 5. The CDR3 coding sequence is TGTGCCACCAGCAGAGGCGGTAGCGGGGGGTACCAAGAGACCCAGTACTTC. It codes for CATSRGGSGGYQETQYF.

This clonotype was recorded at least ten times. The J gene is TRBJ2-3, the V gene TRBV15; 16 bases align to TRBD2. The CDR3 totals 21 residues. The germline gives CDR1 LNHNV, CDR2 YYDKDF (reference sequence). V was clipped by 2 bases and J by 6 bases; unmatched bases: 17. The CDR3 sequence is CATSRLPGTSGGGLHSDTQYF. The CDR3 DNA follows: TGTGCCACCAGCAGACTCCCCGGGACTAGCGGGGGGGGACTTCACTCCGATACGCAGTATTTT.

This clonotype has ten or more counts. The V call is TRBV7-9, the J call TRBJ2-1; the match to TRBD2 covers 11 bases. J was trimmed by 7 bases and V by 3 bases; bases with no gene match: 5. The CDR3 sequence is 15 residues long. CDR1 SEHNR and CDR2 FQNEAQ come from the germline V gene (reference sequence). CDR3 sequence: CASSFRLAGLNEQFF. The CDR3 coding sequence is TGTGCCAGCAGCTTTCGACTAGCGGGGTTGAATGAGCAGTTCTTC.

This clonotype has a count of ten or more. The chain recombines TRBV7-2 with TRBJ1-3; maybe TRBD1 (5 bases). The CDR3 is 14 residues long. Germline V CDR1 and CDR2: SGHTA, FQGNSA. The V and J ends lost 5 bases and 0 bases respectively, with 8 bases between them. The CDR3 DNA is TGTGCCAGCAGCATGACAGTCTCTGGAAACACCATATATTTT. The encoded protein is CASSMTVSGNTIYF.

This clonotype was recorded at least ten times. The chain recombines TRBV29-1 with TRBJ1-5; tentatively, D is TRBD1 (6 bases). The CDR3 is 13 residues long. Per the germline V gene, CDR1 is SQVTM and CDR2 is ANQGSEA. Between the trimmed V and J ends, which lost 6 bases and 7 bases, there was a span of 16 bases. This CDR3 reads CSVVGDTGQPQHF. The CDR3 DNA reads as TGCAGCGTCGTTGGAGACACAGGGCAGCCCCAGCATTTT.

CDR3 nucleotide sequence: TGTGCCAGCAGCGCCCGTATGGGACAGGGGATGGATACGCAGTATTTT. This gives the protein CASSARMGQGMDTQYF. The rearrangement joins TRBV9 to TRBJ2-3; 10 bases fit TRBD1. V gave up 3 bases and J gave up 6 bases; unmatched junction bases: 10. The germline CDR1 and CDR2 sequences are SGDLS and YYNGEE. The CDR3 is 16 amino acids.

This rearrangement joins TRBV28 to TRBJ1-5; 9 positions match TRBD1. V lost 5 bases to trimming and J lost 3 bases; unmatched junction nucleotides: 11. Germline-derived CDR1 and CDR2 are MDHEN and SYDVKM. The CDR3 totals 17 residues. The CDR3 region is CASSPSGQGTHNQPQHF. For the CDR3, the DNA is TGTGCCAGCAGTCCCTCCGGACAGGGGACCCACAATCAGCCCCAGCATTTT.

This clonotype has ten or more counts. The V gene is TRBV5-4, the J gene TRBJ2-7; possible D gene TRBD2, 5 bases. The germline V and J ends were trimmed by 4 bases and 2 bases, with 10 bases remaining between them. Germline V gene lookup returns CDR1 SGHNT and CDR2 YYREEE (reference sequence). CDR3 length: 13 residues. CDR3 bases: TGTGCCAGCAGCGGTGCGGGTGCCTACGAGCAGTACTTC. This codes for CASSGAGAYEQYF.

Many counts were recorded for this clonotype. This sequence joins TRBV27 and TRBJ2-1, with D maybe TRBD1 (5 bases). This CDR3 is 14 amino acids long. Trimming stripped 5 bases from V and 1 base from J, with 9 bases between. Germline CDR1 MNHEY, CDR2 SMNVEV (reference sequence). CDR3 residues: CASSPRGSYNEQFF. The DNA of the CDR3 is TGTGCCAGCAGTCCAAGGGGTTCCTACAATGAGCAGTTCTTC.